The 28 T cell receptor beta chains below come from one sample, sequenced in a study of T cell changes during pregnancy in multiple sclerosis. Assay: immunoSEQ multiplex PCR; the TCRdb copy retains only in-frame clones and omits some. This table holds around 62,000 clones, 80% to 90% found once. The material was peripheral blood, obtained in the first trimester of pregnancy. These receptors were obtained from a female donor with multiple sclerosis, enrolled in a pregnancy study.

The CDR3 DNA reads as TGTGCCAGCAGCCCGGGGTCCTACGAGCAGTACTTC. It specifies CASSPGSYEQYF. The chain employs TRBV6-6 and TRBJ2-7; possible D gene TRBD2, 5 bases. The V and J ends lost 6 bases and 1 base respectively, with 7 bases between them. The CDR3 consists of 12 residues. Germline V gene data show CDR1 as MNHNY and CDR2 as SVGAGI (reference sequence).

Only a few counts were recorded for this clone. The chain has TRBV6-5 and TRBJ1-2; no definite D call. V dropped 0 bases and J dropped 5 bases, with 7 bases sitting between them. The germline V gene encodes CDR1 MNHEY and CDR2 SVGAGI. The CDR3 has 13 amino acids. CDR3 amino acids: CASSYSAHYGYTF. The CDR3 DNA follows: TGTGCCAGCAGTTACTCGGCACATTATGGCTACACCTTC.

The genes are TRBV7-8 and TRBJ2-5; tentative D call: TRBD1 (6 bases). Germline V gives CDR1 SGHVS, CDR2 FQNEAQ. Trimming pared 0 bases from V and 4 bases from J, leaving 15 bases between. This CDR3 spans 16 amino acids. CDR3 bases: TGTGCCAGCAGCTTAGCGCGGGCACCCAGGGGAGAGACCCAGTACTTC. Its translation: CASSLARAPRGETQYF. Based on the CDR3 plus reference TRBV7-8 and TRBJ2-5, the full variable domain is GAGVSQSPRYKVAKRGQDVALRCDPISGHVSLFWYQQALGQGPEFLTYFQNEAQLDKSGLPSDRFFAERPEGSVSTLKIQRTQQEDSAVYLCASSLARAPRGETQYFGPGTRLLVL.

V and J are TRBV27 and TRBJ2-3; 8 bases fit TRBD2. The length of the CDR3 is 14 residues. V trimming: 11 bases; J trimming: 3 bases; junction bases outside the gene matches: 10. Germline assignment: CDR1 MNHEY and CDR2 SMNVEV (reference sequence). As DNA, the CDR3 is TGTGCCGCCAGCGGGGGCCCTGGGACAGATACGCAGTATTTT. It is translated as CAASGGPGTDTQYF.

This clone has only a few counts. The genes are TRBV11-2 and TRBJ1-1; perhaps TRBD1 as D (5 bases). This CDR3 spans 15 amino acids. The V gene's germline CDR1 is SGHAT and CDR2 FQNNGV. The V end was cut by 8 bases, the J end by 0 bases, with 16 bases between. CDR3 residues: CASRILGGMNTEAFF. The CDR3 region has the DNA TGTGCCAGCCGGATCCTGGGGGGGATGAACACTGAAGCTTTCTTT. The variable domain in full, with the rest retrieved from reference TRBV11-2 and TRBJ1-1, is EAGVAQSPRYKIIEKRQSVAFWCNPISGHATLYWYQQILGQGPKLLIQFQNNGVVDDSQLPKDRFSAERLKGVDSTLKIQPAKLEDSAVYLCASRILGGMNTEAFFGQGTRLTVV.

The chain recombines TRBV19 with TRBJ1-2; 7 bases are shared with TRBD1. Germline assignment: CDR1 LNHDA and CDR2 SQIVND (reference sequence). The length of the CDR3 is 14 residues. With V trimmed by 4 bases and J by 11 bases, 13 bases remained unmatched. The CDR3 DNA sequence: TGTGCCAGTAGTACCCAAACTGGGACAGTAGATTACACCTTC. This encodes CASSTQTGTVDYTF.

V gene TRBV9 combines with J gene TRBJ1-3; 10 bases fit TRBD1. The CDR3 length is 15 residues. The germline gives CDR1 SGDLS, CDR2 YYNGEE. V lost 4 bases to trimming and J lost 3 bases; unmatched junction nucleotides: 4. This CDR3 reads CASSRQGASGNTIYF. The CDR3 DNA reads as TGTGCCAGCAGCCGACAGGGGGCAAGTGGAAACACCATATATTTT.

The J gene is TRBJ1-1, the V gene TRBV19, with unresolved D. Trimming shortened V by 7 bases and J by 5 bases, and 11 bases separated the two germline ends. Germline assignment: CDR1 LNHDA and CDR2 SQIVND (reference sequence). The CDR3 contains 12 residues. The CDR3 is CASTIGETEAFF. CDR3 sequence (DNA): TGTGCCAGTACCATCGGGGAGACTGAAGCTTTCTTT.

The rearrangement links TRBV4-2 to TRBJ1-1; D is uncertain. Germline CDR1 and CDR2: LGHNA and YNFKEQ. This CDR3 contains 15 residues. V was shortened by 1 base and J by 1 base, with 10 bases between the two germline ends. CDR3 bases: TGTGCCAGCAGCCAAGTGTTAGCCGAGAACACTGAAGCTTTCTTT. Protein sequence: CASSQVLAENTEAFF.

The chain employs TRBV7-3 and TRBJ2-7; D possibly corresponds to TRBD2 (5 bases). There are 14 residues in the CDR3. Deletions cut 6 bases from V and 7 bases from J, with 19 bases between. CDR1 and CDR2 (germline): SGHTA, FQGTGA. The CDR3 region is CASRAQPGSAEQYF. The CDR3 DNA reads TGTGCCAGCAGGGCCCAACCGGGATCGGCGGAGCAGTACTTC.

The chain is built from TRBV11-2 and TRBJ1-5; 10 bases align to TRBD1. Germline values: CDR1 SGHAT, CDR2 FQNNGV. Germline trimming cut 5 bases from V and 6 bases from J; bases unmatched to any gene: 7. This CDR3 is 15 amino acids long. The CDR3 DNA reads TGTGCCAGCAGCCTCGGACAGGGGGTTGGTCAGCCCCAGCATTTT. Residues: CASSLGQGVGQPQHF.

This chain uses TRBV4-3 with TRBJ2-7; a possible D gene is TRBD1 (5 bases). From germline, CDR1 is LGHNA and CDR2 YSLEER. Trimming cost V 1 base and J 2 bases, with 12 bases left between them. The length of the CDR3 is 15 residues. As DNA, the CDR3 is TGCGCCAGCAGCCAAGGGGCAAGGGGAACCTACGAGCAGTACTTC. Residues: CASSQGARGTYEQYF.

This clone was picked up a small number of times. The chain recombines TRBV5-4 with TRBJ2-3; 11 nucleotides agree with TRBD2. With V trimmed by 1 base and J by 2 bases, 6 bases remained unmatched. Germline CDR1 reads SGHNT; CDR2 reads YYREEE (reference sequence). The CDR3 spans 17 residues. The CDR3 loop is CASSLRLAGGPTDTQYF. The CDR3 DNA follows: TGTGCCAGCAGCTTGAGGCTAGCGGGAGGCCCCACAGATACGCAGTATTTT.

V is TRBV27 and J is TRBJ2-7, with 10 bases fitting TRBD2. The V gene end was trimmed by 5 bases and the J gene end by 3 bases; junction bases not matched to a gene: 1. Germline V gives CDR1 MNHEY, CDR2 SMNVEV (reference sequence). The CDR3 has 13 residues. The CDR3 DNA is TGTGCCAGCAGTGTAGCGGGGGGCTACGAGCAGTACTTC. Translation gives CASSVAGGYEQYF.

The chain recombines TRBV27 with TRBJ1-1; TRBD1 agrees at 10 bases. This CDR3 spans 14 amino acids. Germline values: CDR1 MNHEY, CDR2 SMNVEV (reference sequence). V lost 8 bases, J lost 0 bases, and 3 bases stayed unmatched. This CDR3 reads CASRQGAMNTEAFF. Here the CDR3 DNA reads TGTGCCAGCCGACAGGGGGCGATGAACACTGAAGCTTTCTTT.

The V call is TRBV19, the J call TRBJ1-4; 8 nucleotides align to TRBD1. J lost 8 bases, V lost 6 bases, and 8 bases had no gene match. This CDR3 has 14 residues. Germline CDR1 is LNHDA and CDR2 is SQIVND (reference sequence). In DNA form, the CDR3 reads TGTGCCAGTAGAGGACAGGGATTTAGCGAAAAACTGTTTTTT. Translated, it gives CASRGQGFSEKLFF.

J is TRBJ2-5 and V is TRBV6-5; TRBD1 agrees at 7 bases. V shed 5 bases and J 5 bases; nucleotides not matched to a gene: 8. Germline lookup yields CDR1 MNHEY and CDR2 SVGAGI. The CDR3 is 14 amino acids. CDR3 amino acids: CASSARQGLETQYF. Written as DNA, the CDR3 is TGTGCCAGCAGTGCCAGACAGGGTTTGGAGACCCAGTACTTC.

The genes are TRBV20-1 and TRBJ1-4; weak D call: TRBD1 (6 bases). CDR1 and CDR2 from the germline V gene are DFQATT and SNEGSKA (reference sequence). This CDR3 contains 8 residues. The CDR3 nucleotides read TGCAGGGCAGGGGAACTGTTTTTT. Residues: CRAGELFF.

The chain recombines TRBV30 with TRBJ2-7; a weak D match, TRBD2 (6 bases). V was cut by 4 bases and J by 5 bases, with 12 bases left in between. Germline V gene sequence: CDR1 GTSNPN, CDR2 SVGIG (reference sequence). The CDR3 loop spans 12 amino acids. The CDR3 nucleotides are TGTGCCTGGACAGGGTGGAGGGACGAGCAGTACTTC. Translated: CAWTGWRDEQYF.

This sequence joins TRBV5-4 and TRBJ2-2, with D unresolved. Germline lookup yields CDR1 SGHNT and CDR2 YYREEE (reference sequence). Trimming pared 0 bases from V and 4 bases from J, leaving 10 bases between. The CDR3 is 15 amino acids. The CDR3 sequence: CASSLEARLTGELFF. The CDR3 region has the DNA TGTGCCAGCAGCTTGGAGGCACGACTCACCGGGGAGCTGTTTTTT.

The CDR3 DNA reads TGTGCCAGTAAACAGGAAGGCAACACTGAAGCTTTCTTT. Translation: CASKQEGNTEAFF. The chain links TRBV25-1 to TRBJ1-1, with D maybe TRBD1 (5 bases). The germline V and J ends were trimmed by 9 bases and 2 bases, with 13 bases remaining between them. The germline gives CDR1 MGHDK, CDR2 SYGVNS. This CDR3 has 13 amino acids.

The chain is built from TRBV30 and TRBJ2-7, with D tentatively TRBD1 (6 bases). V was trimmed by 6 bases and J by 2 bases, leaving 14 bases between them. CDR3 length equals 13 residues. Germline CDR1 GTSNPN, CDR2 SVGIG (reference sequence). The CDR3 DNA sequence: TGTGCCTGTCTACAGGGAAACGCCTACGAGCAGTACTTC. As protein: CACLQGNAYEQYF.

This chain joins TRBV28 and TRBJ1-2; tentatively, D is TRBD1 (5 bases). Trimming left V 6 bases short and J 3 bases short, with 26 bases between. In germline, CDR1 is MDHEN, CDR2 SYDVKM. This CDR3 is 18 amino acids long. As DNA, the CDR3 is TGTGCCAGCAGCCCCACGCGGATTCTTGGAAAGGGGTACTATGGCTACACCTTC. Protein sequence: CASSPTRILGKGYYGYTF.

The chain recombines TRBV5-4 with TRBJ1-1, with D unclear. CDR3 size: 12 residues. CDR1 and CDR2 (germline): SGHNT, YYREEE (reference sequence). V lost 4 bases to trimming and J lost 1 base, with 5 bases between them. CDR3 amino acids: CASSRSNTEAFF. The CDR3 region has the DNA TGTGCCAGCAGCCGGTCGAACACTGAAGCTTTCTTT.

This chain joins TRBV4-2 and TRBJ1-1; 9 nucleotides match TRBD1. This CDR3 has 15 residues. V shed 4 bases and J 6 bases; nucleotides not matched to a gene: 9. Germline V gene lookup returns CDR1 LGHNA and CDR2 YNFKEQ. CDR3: CASSLSWDRDAEAFF. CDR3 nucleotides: TGTGCCAGCAGCCTTTCGTGGGACAGGGACGCTGAAGCTTTCTTT.

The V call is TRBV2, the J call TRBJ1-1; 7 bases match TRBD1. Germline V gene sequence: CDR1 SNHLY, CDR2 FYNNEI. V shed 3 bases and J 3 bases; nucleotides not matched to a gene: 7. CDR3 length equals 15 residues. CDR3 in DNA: TGTGCCAGCAGTGACAGGACAGGTGGGGACACTGAAGCTTTCTTT. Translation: CASSDRTGGDTEAFF.

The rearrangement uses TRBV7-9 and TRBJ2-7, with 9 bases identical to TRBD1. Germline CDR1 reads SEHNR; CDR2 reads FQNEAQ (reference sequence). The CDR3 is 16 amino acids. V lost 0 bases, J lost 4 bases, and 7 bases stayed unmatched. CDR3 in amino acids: CASSLATGTGTYEQYF. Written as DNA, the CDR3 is TGTGCCAGCAGCTTAGCCACCGGGACAGGGACGTACGAGCAGTACTTC. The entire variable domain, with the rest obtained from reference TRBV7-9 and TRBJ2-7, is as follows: DTGVSQNPRHKITKRGQNVTFRCDPISEHNRLYWYRQTLGQGPEFLTYFQNEAQLEKSRLLSDRFSAERPKGSFSTLEIQRTEQGDSAMYLCASSLATGTGTYEQYFGPGTRLTVT.

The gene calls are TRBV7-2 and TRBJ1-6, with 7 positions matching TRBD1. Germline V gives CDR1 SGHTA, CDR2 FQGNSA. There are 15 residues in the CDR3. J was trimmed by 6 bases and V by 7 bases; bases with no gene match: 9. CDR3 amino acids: CASTLGGAGNSPLHF. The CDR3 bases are TGTGCCAGCACCCTAGGGGGCGCGGGTAATTCACCCCTCCACTTT.